This is a list of T cell receptor beta chains from one sample in a study of blood T cell repertoires in COVID-19. Sequencing was performed with immunoSEQ multiplex PCR; in TCRdb, only in-frame clones are kept and a portion is missing. Of over 35,000 clones in the sample, around nine tenths were seen once. Source material: peripheral blood. The receptor source for this set is a man between 65 and 79 years old with active COVID-19. CDR3s include the opening cysteine and the closing phenylalanine or tryptophan. D genes are given only for firm matches. A row's size may be missing; if present it is once, few, many or a size class.

j_call	d_call	v_call	clone_size	cdr3_aa	cdr3_nt
TRBJ1-4	NA	TRBV28	NA	CASSLEGINEKLFF	TGTGCCAGCAGCCTGGAGGGGATTAATGAAAAACTGTTTTTT
TRBJ2-4	NA	TRBV30	once	CAWSNALGQLAKNIQYF	TGTGCCTGGAGTAATGCCCTCGGACAGCTAGCCAAAAACATTCAGTACTTC
TRBJ2-2	TRBD1	TRBV28	NA	CASSSPGQMNTGELFF	TGTGCCAGCAGTTCGCCGGGACAGATGAACACCGGGGAGCTGTTTTTT
TRBJ1-1	NA	TRBV12-3/TRBV12-4	NA	CASSAPGKVAFF	TGTGCCAGCAGTGCCCCGGGGAAGGTAGCTTTCTTT
TRBJ2-1	TRBD2	TRBV7-9	NA	CASSLPPGTSGSNEQFF	TGTGCCAGCAGCCTACCTCCCGGGACTAGCGGGAGCAATGAGCAGTTCTTC
TRBJ1-2	NA	TRBV4-2	NA	CASSQDRRSYGYTF	TGTGCCAGCAGCCAAGACCGACGGAGCTATGGCTACACCTTC
TRBJ1-6	NA	TRBV19	NA	CASSWGGNSPLHF	TGTGCCAGTAGTTGGGGGGGAAATTCACCCCTCCACTTT
TRBJ1-2	NA	TRBV4-3	NA	CASSQDQVPRGYTF	TGCGCCAGCAGCCAAGATCAGGTACCGCGCGGCTACACCTTC
TRBJ2-7	NA	TRBV12-3/TRBV12-4	NA	CASSWGGYEQYF	TGTGCCAGCAGTTGGGGAGGTTACGAGCAGTACTTC
TRBJ2-1	TRBD2	TRBV4-1	NA	CASSQPSRAASGSFRRDEQFF	TGCGCCAGCAGCCAACCCTCCAGGGCCGCTAGCGGGAGTTTTAGACGCGATGAGCAGTTCTTC
TRBJ2-7	TRBD1	TRBV27	NA	CASSFTGASSYEQYF	TGTGCCAGCAGTTTTACAGGGGCCAGCTCCTACGAGCAGTACTTC
TRBJ2-6	TRBD1	TRBV28	NA	CASSWTGLTGANVLTF	TGTGCCAGCAGTTGGACAGGCCTCACTGGGGCCAACGTCCTGACTTTC
TRBJ1-1	TRBD1	TRBV7-9	once	CASSIWRGTGTTEAFF	TGTGCCAGCAGCATATGGAGGGGGACAGGGACTACTGAAGCTTTCTTT
TRBJ2-6	TRBD1	TRBV28	NA	CASSQQGSGANVLTF	TGTGCCAGCAGTCAACAGGGGTCAGGGGCCAACGTCCTGACTTTC
TRBJ2-7	NA	TRBV6-6	NA	CASSYADYYEQYF	TGTGCCAGCAGTTACGCAGATTACTACGAGCAGTACTTC
TRBJ1-2	NA	TRBV6-5	once	CASSLTGTANYGYTF	TGTGCCAGCAGTCTCACAGGGACCGCTAACTATGGCTACACCTTC
TRBJ1-1	NA	TRBV29-1	NA	CSVVLMNTEAFF	TGCAGCGTTGTTTTAATGAACACTGAAGCTTTCTTT
TRBJ1-2	TRBD1	TRBV5-6	NA	CASRRQGCGYTF	TGTGCCAGCCGAAGACAGGGCTGTGGCTACACCTTC
TRBJ1-1	TRBD1	TRBV19	NA	CASRTGSSIMNTEAFF	TGTGCCAGTAGGACAGGGTCCTCAATTATGAACACTGAAGCTTTCTTT
TRBJ1-5	TRBD1	TRBV7-9	NA	CASSLGEIPTGTQDQPQHF	TGTGCCAGCAGCTTGGGGGAGATACCGACAGGGACGCAGGATCAGCCCCAGCATTTT
TRBJ2-1	NA	TRBV2	once	CASNPDELLNEQFF	TGTGCCAGCAACCCTGATGAACTATTAAATGAGCAGTTCTTC
TRBJ2-7	NA	TRBV18	NA	CASSPNPPSSYEQYF	TGTGCCAGCTCACCAAACCCTCCTAGCTCCTACGAGCAGTACTTC
TRBJ2-5	TRBD1	TRBV7-2	NA	CASSEDRGRLRTQYF	TGTGCCAGCAGCGAGGACAGGGGGCGTTTGAGGACCCAGTACTTC
TRBJ2-5	NA	TRBV7-9	few	CASSSAGHRYF	TGTGCCAGCAGCTCAGCGGGACACAGGTACTTC
TRBJ2-3	NA	TRBV5-1	few	CASSTTGLDTQYF	TGCGCCAGCAGCACAACAGGGTTAGATACGCAGTATTTT
TRBJ2-1	TRBD1	TRBV4-3	NA	CASSPGQAYNEQFF	TGCGCCAGCAGCCCTGGACAGGCCTACAATGAGCAGTTCTTC
TRBJ2-7	TRBD1	TRBV7-3	NA	CASSPTGTGGYEQYF	TGTGCCAGCAGCCCAACCGGGACAGGGGGCTACGAGCAGTACTTC
TRBJ2-2	TRBD1	TRBV4-1	NA	CASSQIRGSGELFF	TGCGCCAGCAGCCAGATCAGGGGGTCCGGGGAGCTGTTTTTT
TRBJ1-4	TRBD1	TRBV4-2	NA	CASSQEGGQGGINEKLFF	TGTGCCAGCAGCCAAGAGGGAGGACAGGGGGGCATTAATGAAAAACTGTTTTTT
TRBJ1-3	TRBD1	TRBV7-8	NA	CASSLVGQGGNTIYF	TGTGCCAGCAGCTTAGTGGGACAGGGAGGAAACACCATATATTTT
TRBJ2-5	TRBD2	TRBV7-8	NA	CASSFRGGIQETQYF	TGTGCCAGCAGCTTTCGGGGGGGGATACAAGAGACCCAGTACTTC
TRBJ1-3	NA	TRBV28	NA	CASLQGESGNTIYF	TGTGCCAGCCTACAGGGAGAGTCCGGAAACACCATATATTTT
TRBJ1-2	TRBD1	TRBV5-1	NA	CASSLDRGVYGYTF	TGCGCCAGCAGCTTGGACAGGGGCGTCTATGGCTACACCTTC
TRBJ2-2	TRBD2	TRBV3-1/TRBV3-2	NA	CASNERGAPWNTGELFF	TGTGCCAGCAATGAGCGGGGGGCCCCGTGGAACACCGGGGAGCTGTTTTTT
TRBJ2-7	TRBD2	TRBV28	NA	CASSLAVLAGGSSYEQYF	TGTGCCAGCAGTTTAGCGGTATTAGCGGGAGGAAGCTCCTACGAGCAGTACTTC
TRBJ1-4	NA	TRBV7-2	NA	CASSLVPYEKLFF	TGTGCCAGCAGCTTAGTTCCGTATGAAAAACTGTTTTTT
TRBJ1-3	NA	TRBV6-5	NA	CASSRGLTGNTIYF	TGTGCCAGCAGCAGGGGACTAACTGGAAACACCATATATTTT
TRBJ2-5	NA	TRBV11-3	NA	CASSLRGTQETQYF	TGTGCCAGCAGCTTACGGGGAACCCAAGAGACCCAGTACTTC
TRBJ1-1	NA	TRBV6-5	NA	CASSSSGRGFTEAFF	TGTGCCAGCAGTTCCTCTGGTAGGGGGTTTACTGAAGCTTTCTTT
TRBJ2-5	TRBD2	TRBV4-1	NA	CASSQDLYVAGGRETQYF	TGCGCCAGCAGCCAAGATTTATATGTAGCGGGGGGACGAGAGACCCAGTACTTC
TRBJ2-7	TRBD1	TRBV7-6	NA	CASSSQPGQGSREQYF	TGTGCCAGCAGCTCACAACCGGGACAGGGGTCGAGGGAGCAGTACTTC
TRBJ2-5	NA	TRBV15	NA	CATSSHQGSWETQYF	TGTGCCACCAGCAGCCATCAGGGGAGTTGGGAGACCCAGTACTTC
TRBJ2-3	TRBD1	TRBV4-1	NA	CASSLWGQGEVDTQYF	TGCGCCAGCAGCCTATGGGGACAGGGTGAGGTAGATACGCAGTATTTT
TRBJ1-2	TRBD1	TRBV7-2	NA	CASSPDRGERYTF	TGTGCCAGCAGCCCGGACAGGGGGGAACGGTACACCTTC
TRBJ2-7	TRBD1	TRBV7-2	NA	CASSPQTGADEQYF	TGTGCCAGCAGCCCCCAGACAGGGGCCGACGAGCAGTACTTC
TRBJ1-6	NA	TRBV5-1	NA	CASSLGPYNSPLHF	TGCGCCAGCAGCTTGGGGCCCTATAATTCACCCCTCCACTTT
TRBJ1-4	NA	TRBV12-2	NA	CASRSPWTGTGGYSTNEKLFF	TGTGCAAGTCGCTCCCCCTGGACCGGGACAGGGGGCTACTCAACTAATGAAAAACTGTTTTTT
TRBJ2-5	TRBD1	TRBV4-1	NA	CASSRTSGTGIQETQYF	TGCGCCAGCAGCCGGACCTCCGGGACAGGGATCCAAGAGACCCAGTACTTC
TRBJ2-2	TRBD2	TRBV4-2	NA	CASSQDMSGGDTGELFF	TGTGCCAGCAGCCAAGACATGAGCGGGGGGGACACCGGGGAGCTGTTTTTT
TRBJ1-1	NA	TRBV19	NA	CASSHPSGGDYLAEAFF	TGTGCCAGTAGTCACCCCTCGGGGGGCGATTACCTCGCGGAAGCTTTCTTT
TRBJ2-1	NA	TRBV21-1	NA	CASSRTRGLTSGTHEQFF	TGTGCCAGCAGCAGAACGCGGGGGCTGACTAGCGGTACGCATGAGCAGTTCTTC
TRBJ2-3	TRBD2	TRBV5-1	NA	CASSGGLAGGRGGTDTQYF	TGCGCCAGCAGCGGCGGACTAGCGGGGGGGCGAGGGGGCACAGATACGCAGTATTTT